Each of the 18 T cell receptor beta chains below was sequenced from the same sample in a study of read filtering for tumor transcriptome and immune sequencing. Molecular barcoded adaptors covering alpha/delta and beta/gamma chains were used on around 370 ng RNA. TCRdb called the reads again in MiXCR, with one record for every CDR3 protein. In the table there are 5,800 or so distinct CDR3 sequences, around 20% of which are singletons. The sample comprised a population of CD138-negative cells sorted from bone marrow. Every receptor here comes from a donor at least 40 years old with multiple myeloma.

This clonotype has a count of ten or more. The V call is TRBV6-2 or TRBV6-3, the J call TRBJ1-2; tentatively, D is TRBD1 (5 bases). The germline V gene has CDR1 MNHEY and CDR2 SVGEGT. The CDR3 has 13 amino acids. Deletions cut 2 bases from V and 3 bases from J, with 7 bases between. In nucleotides, the CDR3 is TGTGCCAGCAGTTACGGGGGAGACTATGGCTACACCTTC. This codes for CASSYGGDYGYTF.

Judged by abundance, this clonotype is medium-sized. The J gene is TRBJ1-1, the V gene TRBV19; D not resolved. Looked up from germline, CDR1 is LNHDA and CDR2 is SQIVND (reference sequence). V was trimmed by 1 base and J by 5 bases, leaving 8 bases between them. The CDR3 has 13 amino acids. The CDR3 nucleotides read TGTGCCAGTAGTATAGGGCAGCTGACTGAAGCTTTCTTT. Translated, it gives CASSIGQLTEAFF.

This clonotype was seen many times. The V call is TRBV7-9, the J call TRBJ2-5, with a possible D match to TRBD1 (6 bases). CDR1 and CDR2 from the germline V gene are SEHNR and FQNEAQ (reference sequence). This CDR3 comprises 17 residues. The V gene lost 5 bases and the J gene lost 2 bases, with 21 bases spanning the gap. CDR3 loop: CASSPEGHRERQETQYF. The CDR3 coding sequence is TGTGCCAGCAGCCCTGAAGGGCACAGGGAAAGGCAAGAGACCCAGTACTTC.

This clonotype ranks as medium-sized. J is TRBJ1-1 and V is TRBV29-1; 10 nucleotides line up with TRBD1. CDR3 size: 13 residues. The germline gives CDR1 SQVTM, CDR2 ANQGSEA. J gave up 6 bases and V 7 bases, and 8 bases lay outside the gene matches. CDR3 nucleotide sequence: TGCAGCGCCACGACAGGGGGCATGTCTGAAGCTTTCTTT. It specifies CSATTGGMSEAFF.

On this clonotype: The junction does not match germline at one end; this may be a read error. The rearrangement joins TRBV7-8 to TRBJ2-7; TRBD2 might be the D (5 bases). The CDR3 sequence is 14 residues long. Germline CDR1 reads SGHVS; CDR2 reads FQNEAQ. CDR3 sequence: CASSLAGVVNDQHF. In DNA, the CDR3 is TGTGCCAGCAGCTTAGCCGGGGTTGTCAACGACCAGCACTTC.

This clonotype was counted a single time. One end of the junction is discordant with germline, which a read error may explain. V is TRBV6-1 and J is TRBJ1-4; D may be TRBD1 (6 bases). In germline, CDR1 is MNHNS, CDR2 SASEGT. The CDR3 has 12 amino acids. CDR3 DNA: TGTGCCAGCATGGCACAGGGTGAAAGACTGTTCTTT. Protein product: CASMAQGERLFF.

This clonotype is medium-sized. The chain couples TRBV7-9 to TRBJ2-3; D remains unclear. Per the germline V gene, CDR1 is SEHNR and CDR2 is FQNEAQ (reference sequence). This CDR3 spans 12 amino acids. The V and J ends lost 5 bases and 0 bases respectively, with 3 bases between them. CDR3 region: CASSGSTDTQYF. The CDR3 DNA sequence: TGTGCCAGCAGCGGGAGCACAGATACGCAGTATTTT.

This clonotype was observed many times. V usage is TRBV14 and J usage is TRBJ2-7, with TRBD1 matching 9 bases. The CDR3 runs to 12 residues. CDR1 SGHDN and CDR2 FVKESK come from the germline V gene. DNA for the CDR3: TGTAACCCCGGGACAGGGTCCTACGAGCAGTACTTC. Its protein is CNPGTGSYEQYF.

This clonotype appeared many times. The chain carries TRBV6-6 and TRBJ2-5, with 8 bases identical to TRBD1. Unmatched junction bases numbered 8, after V lost 6 bases and J lost 5 bases. Germline CDR1 reads MNHNY; CDR2 reads SVGAGI (reference sequence). The CDR3 length is 14 residues. CDR3 DNA: TGTGCCAGCAGCCAGGACAGGGTCGGGGAGACCCAGTACTTC. Protein product: CASSQDRVGETQYF.

A word on this clonotype: A read error may be the cause here, since a much bigger clone is one base away. The rearrangement joins TRBV7-9 to TRBJ2-3, with 11 bases matching TRBD2. The CDR3 totals 14 residues. V was clipped by 4 bases and J by 8 bases; unmatched bases: 5. Per the germline V gene, CDR1 is SEHNR and CDR2 is FQNEAQ (reference sequence). CDR3 in DNA: TGTGCCAGCAGCTCGGGACTAGCGGAAGGTACGCAGTATTTT. This sequence encodes CASSSGLAEGTQYF.

The table lists this clonotype with a count of one. The conserved phenylalanine or tryptophan is not found at the CDR3 terminus, so this likely reflects a read error. The chain has TRBV19 and TRBJ2-3, with a possible D match to TRBD1 (6 bases). The CDR3 sequence is 15 residues long. Per the germline V gene, CDR1 is LNHDA and CDR2 is SQIVND (reference sequence). The CDR3: CASRRGTTSTDTQYV. CDR3 nucleotides: TGCGCCAGTAGGAGAGGGACAACTAGCACAGATACGCAGTATGTT.

This clonotype has ten or more counts. V gene TRBV20-1 combines with J gene TRBJ2-4; 10 bases are shared with TRBD2. Looked up from germline, CDR1 is DFQATT and CDR2 is SNEGSKA (reference sequence). CDR3 length equals 18 residues. The J segment lost 2 bases and the V segment lost 2 bases, leaving 12 bases of the junction unmatched. The DNA of the CDR3 is TGCAGTGCTAGAAGGACTAGCGGCGGAACGTTGACCAAAAACATTCAGTACTTC. This sequence encodes CSARRTSGGTLTKNIQYF.

This clonotype was picked up many times. A much larger clonotype is one base distant, so this may be a read error. This chain connects TRBV10-3 to TRBJ2-1, with D maybe TRBD2 (6 bases). V lost 10 bases, J lost 9 bases, and 28 bases lay in between. Germline V gene lookup returns CDR1 ENHRY and CDR2 SYGVKD. CDR3 length: 16 amino acids. The CDR3 loop is CATKPRDWGSDGEQFF. The CDR3 DNA follows: TGTGCCACGAAGCCCCGGGACTGGGGTTCGGACGGTGAGCAGTTCTTC.

This clonotype is classed as medium-sized (0.01 to 0.1%). The chain recombines TRBV4-2 with TRBJ2-7; the match to TRBD2 covers 13 bases. CDR1 and CDR2 (germline): LGHNA, YNFKEQ. V was clipped by 3 bases and J by 4 bases; unmatched bases: 9. The CDR3 spans 17 residues. The CDR3: CASSHPGLAGVTYEQYF. The CDR3, as DNA: TGTGCCAGCAGCCATCCCGGACTAGCGGGAGTGACTTACGAGCAGTACTTC.

This clonotype is termed medium-sized. The V gene is TRBV7-2, the J gene TRBJ2-1, with TRBD2 matching over 9 bases. This CDR3 comprises 17 residues. Trimming took 3 bases from V and 2 from J; bases not matched to a gene: 8. Germline V gene data show CDR1 as SGHTA and CDR2 as FQGNSA. In DNA form, the CDR3 reads TGTGCCAGCAGCTTTCAAGCGGGAGGTCCACCCTACAATGAGCAGTTCTTC. Its protein is CASSFQAGGPPYNEQFF.

With respect to this clonotype: The junction departs from the called germline gene at one end, perhaps through a read error. The V call is TRBV20-1, the J call TRBJ2-3, with TRBD1 matching over 7 bases. Germline V gene data show CDR1 as DFQATT and CDR2 as SNEGSKA (reference sequence). CDR3 length: 13 residues. CDR3 protein: CRARYPGGDTQYF. CDR3 DNA sequence: TGCCGTGCCAGGTATCCAGGGGGAGATACGCAGTATTTT.

This clonotype came up many times. Here the CDR3 DNA reads TGTGCCATCAGCTTTGGAGATCGGGAGACCCAGTACTTC. Protein product: CAISFGDRETQYF. The rearrangement links TRBV10-3 to TRBJ2-5; D unclear. V was pared by 6 bases and J by 5 bases, with 13 bases between. The CDR3 runs 13 residues. CDR1 is ENHRY and CDR2 is SYGVKD in the germline V gene.

This clonotype was recorded at least ten times. The chain carries TRBV5-4 and TRBJ2-1, with D perhaps TRBD1 (5 bases). The CDR3 loop spans 16 amino acids. V shed 4 bases and J shed 4 bases, with 18 bases lying between them. Germline values: CDR1 SGHNT, CDR2 YYREEE (reference sequence). This CDR3 is CASSPRGAGRYNEQFF. CDR3 nucleotide sequence: TGTGCCAGCAGCCCTCGTGGGGCAGGGCGTTACAATGAGCAGTTCTTC.